The rows below give T cell receptor beta chains drawn from one sample of a study of T cell responses to AZD1222 COVID-19 vaccine. Produced via immunoSEQ multiplex PCR; TCRdb's table is partial and in-frame only. The data contain 110,000 or so clones, more than 75% of them singletons. This specimen consisted of peripheral blood, obtained 28 days after the second AZD1222 dose. These receptors came from an adult who received the AZD1222 COVID-19 vaccine. Each CDR3 is given with its conserved first and last residue. Fields, in order: D gene, J gene, V gene, clone size, CDR3 DNA, CDR3 protein. The D gene is left open where the match is weak. Only some rows state a clone size, as once, few, many or a class for expanded clones.

>TRBD2|TRBJ2-1|TRBV4-3|.
TGCGCCAGCAGCCAGAAGAACCCCCTAGCGGGGTCCTACAATGAGCAGTTCTTC
CASSQKNPLAGSYNEQFF
>.|TRBJ1-4|TRBV30|.
TGTGCCTGGGGCGCCGGACAGTACAATGAAAAACTGTTTTTT
CAWGAGQYNEKLFF
>TRBD1|TRBJ2-6|TRBV19|.
TGTGCCAGTAACAGAAGGGCAGGGGGCGTAGCAGCTGGGGCCAACGTCCTGACTTTC
CASNRRAGGVAAGANVLTF
>TRBD2|TRBJ2-5|TRBV9|.
TGTGCCAGCAGCGTTAGCGGGGGAAGCCAAGAGACCCAGTACTTC
CASSVSGGSQETQYF
>.|TRBJ2-3|TRBV5-1|.
TGCGCCAGCAGCCTAGGCCGGGGCACAGATACGCAGTATTTT
CASSLGRGTDTQYF
>TRBD2|TRBJ2-7|TRBV28|once
TGTGCCAGCAGTCTAGGGACTAGCGGGGCCTCCTACGAGCAGTACTTC
CASSLGTSGASYEQYF
>.|TRBJ2-7|TRBV28|.
TGTGCCAGCAGTGTGGGGGGCCGAGTCTACGAGCAGTACTTC
CASSVGGRVYEQYF
>.|TRBJ1-2|TRBV12-3/TRBV12-4|.
TGTGCCAGCAGTTTAAACAACTATGGCTACACCTTC
CASSLNNYGYTF
>.|TRBJ2-2|TRBV2|.
TGTGCCAGCAGTGAAGCAAAGGGTAGGAACACCGGGGAGCTGTTTTTT
CASSEAKGRNTGELFF
>.|TRBJ2-7|TRBV5-5|.
TGTGCCAGCAGCTTCGGCGTCAATAGGGTCGGCGGGGAGCAGTACTTC
CASSFGVNRVGGEQYF
>TRBD1|TRBJ1-5|TRBV6-6|once
TGTGCCAGCAGAACCGGGACAGGGGGCAGACAGCCCCAGCATTTT
CASRTGTGGRQPQHF
>.|TRBJ2-5|TRBV12-3/TRBV12-4|once
TGTGCCAGCAGTTTCAACAGGGAGGGGACCCAGTACTTC
CASSFNREGTQYF
>.|TRBJ1-1|TRBV5-4|.
TGTGCCAGCAGCCTGGGCGGCGGGGGGAGGAACACTGAAGCTTTCTTT
CASSLGGGGRNTEAFF
>.|TRBJ2-4|TRBV6-2/TRBV6-3|.
TGTGCCAGCAGTCCGGGCCCGGGGAACATTCAGTACTTC
CASSPGPGNIQYF
>.|TRBJ2-7|TRBV5-1|.
TGCGCCAGCAGCCGCCGACTGGAGGGCTCCTACGAGCAGTACTTC
CASSRRLEGSYEQYF
>.|TRBJ1-1|TRBV5-6|.
TGTGCCAGCAACTCGGACAGTTCGAACACTGAAGCTTTCTTT
CASNSDSSNTEAFF
>TRBD1|TRBJ1-1|TRBV30|.
TGTGCCGGCCAGGGGGAAACTGAAGCTTTCTTT
CAGQGETEAFF
>TRBD1|TRBJ2-1|TRBV28|.
TGTGCCAGCAGCCCCCTCGGGACAGGACTCAACAATGAGCAGTTCTTC
CASSPLGTGLNNEQFF
>.|TRBJ2-7|TRBV30|once
TGTGCCTGGACCTCGGACTACTACGAGCAGTACTTC
CAWTSDYYEQYF
>.|TRBJ1-5|TRBV11-2|.
TGTGCCAGCAGCCGAGAAATCAATCAGCCCCAGCATTTT
CASSREINQPQHF
>TRBD1|TRBJ1-5|TRBV7-3|.
TGTGCCAGCAGCTACTCCGGGACAGGGGATCAGCCCCAGCATTTT
CASSYSGTGDQPQHF
>.|TRBJ1-1|TRBV27|.
TGTGCCAGCAGTTTAGGAAAGGGAGGGGAAGCTTTCTTT
CASSLGKGGEAFF
>.|TRBJ1-1|TRBV7-9|.
TGTGCCAGCACACTGGTAGGCTTGACTGGGGTTTTCTTT
CASTLVGLTGVFF
>TRBD1|TRBJ1-1|TRBV15|once
TGTGCCACTAAAGCTCAGGGGGAAGTGGCCACTGAAGCTTTCTTT
CATKAQGEVATEAFF
>.|TRBJ2-7|TRBV7-8|.
TGTGCCAGCAGCTTAGCGAGGACAGGGAGGGGGCACGAGCAGTACTTC
CASSLARTGRGHEQYF
>.|TRBJ2-1|TRBV3-1/TRBV3-2|.
TGTGCCAGCAGCCAAGGACCCATCGGACACAAGCAGTTCTTC
CASSQGPIGHKQFF
>.|TRBJ2-1|TRBV4-1|.
TGCGCCAGCAGCCAAGGGGGACTCCTCCAGGTCTATGAGCAGTTCTTC
CASSQGGLLQVYEQFF
>.|TRBJ2-2|TRBV7-3|.
TGTGCCAGCAGCCCAACACTCACCGGGGAGCTGTTTTTT
CASSPTLTGELFF
>TRBD2|TRBJ2-3|TRBV28|.
TGTGCCAGCAGTTTGGGACTAGCGGGAGTGGGTACGCAGTATTTT
CASSLGLAGVGTQYF
>.|TRBJ1-5|TRBV5-6|.
TGTGCCAGCAGCTTGAATGGGGGTCGCAATCAGCCCCAGCATTTT
CASSLNGGRNQPQHF
>.|TRBJ2-7|TRBV4-1|.
TGCGCCAGCAGCCGAGAAATGGCAGGCCTCTCCTACGAGCAGTACTTC
CASSREMAGLSYEQYF
>TRBD2|TRBJ2-1|TRBV11-3|.
TGTGCCAGCAGCTTATGGACTAGCGGGAGGTACAATGAGCAGTTCTTC
CASSLWTSGRYNEQFF
>.|TRBJ2-5|TRBV13|.
TGTGCCAGCAGCTTAGAGGAGGAGGAGGAGACCCAGTACTTC
CASSLEEEEETQYF
>.|TRBJ1-3|TRBV28|.
TGTGCCAGCAGTTTAAGGCGGACGCTTGGAAACACCATATATTTT
CASSLRRTLGNTIYF
>.|TRBJ2-6|TRBV6-5|.
TGTGCCAGCAGTTCGGGGGGGGCCAACGTCCTGACTTTC
CASSSGGANVLTF
>TRBD1|TRBJ1-1|TRBV6-4|.
TGTGCCACCCAGGGACAGGGGGCTTATGAAGCTTTCTTT
CATQGQGAYEAFF
>.|TRBJ1-1|TRBV21-1|few
TGTGCCAGCAGCCAAAGCGGCGGGGGCGCTGAAGCTTTCTTT
CASSQSGGGAEAFF
>.|TRBJ1-1|TRBV27|once
TGTGCCAGCAGTTTAAGCCCGCAGAGGAACACTGAAGCTTTCTTT
CASSLSPQRNTEAFF
>.|TRBJ1-3|TRBV7-9|few
TGTGCCAGCAGATCGGACGGCCGAAACACCATATATTTT
CASRSDGRNTIYF
>.|TRBJ1-1|TRBV7-9|once
TGTGCCAGCAGCTTAGTTAGGGAAGCGGTTGAAGCTTTCTTT
CASSLVREAVEAFF
>.|TRBJ2-7|TRBV7-2|few
TGTGCCAGCACCCCAGGAGGGATGGGCTCCTACGAGCAGTACTTC
CASTPGGMGSYEQYF
>.|TRBJ2-7|TRBV10-3|.
TGTGCCATCAGTGATCTGCCCTCGGGCTACGAGCAGTACTTC
CAISDLPSGYEQYF
>TRBD1|TRBJ1-6|TRBV5-5|.
TGTGCCAGCAGGGGGACAGGGAATTGGTCACCCCTCCACTTT
CASRGTGNWSPLHF
>.|TRBJ2-7|TRBV7-3|.
TGTGCCAGCAGCTTAGAATCGGGGGCTTACGAGCAGTACTTC
CASSLESGAYEQYF
>.|TRBJ2-3|TRBV15|.
TGTGCCACCAGCAGACCAGACGGAGATACGCAGTATTTT
CATSRPDGDTQYF
>.|TRBJ2-1|TRBV5-4|.
TGTGCCAGCAGCTTGGCCGCGGCGGCTAGGAACAATGAGCAGTTCTTC
CASSLAAAARNNEQFF
>.|TRBJ1-6|TRBV14|.
TGTGCCAGCAGCCAAGATAGGGGTAATTCACCCCTCCACTTT
CASSQDRGNSPLHF
>.|TRBJ1-6|TRBV7-9|.
TGTGCCAGCAGCCCATTGGGGGGGCCATCCCATTCACCCCTCCACTTT
CASSPLGGPSHSPLHF
>.|TRBJ1-1|TRBV2|.
TGTGCCAGCAGTGAAGCGCTTCAGATTGGCACTGAAGCTTTCTTT
CASSEALQIGTEAFF
>.|TRBJ1-1|TRBV11-2|.
TGTGCCAGCAGCGTTACAGGTGGCACTGAAGCTTTCTTT
CASSVTGGTEAFF
>.|TRBJ1-1|TRBV30|.
TGTGCCTGGAGCCATGGATTGAACACTGAAGCTTTCTTT
CAWSHGLNTEAFF